Listed here is a single T cell receptor beta chain. In the original workflow: By means of reference gene primer amplification, nucleated cell counts were estimated. TCRdb keeps only in-frame clones here, not all; method: immunoSEQ multiplex PCR. The D gene and trimming were derived from the DNA, and the V and J assignments and clone size from that table. The data show tens of thousands of clones, 85% seen once. The sample originates from a study of blood T cell repertoires in COVID-19. Study overall: Nucleic acid was either cDNA or gDNA, and it came from T cells, B-cell-depleted T cells, or PBMCs.

The CDR3 length is 18 residues. Germline-derived CDR1 and CDR2 are SGHNT and YENEEA. The V segment lost 3 bases and the J segment 1 base; nucleotides outside the gene matches: 11. Sequencing was done on a sample of peripheral blood. The receptor was isolated from a man older than 75 with acute or convalescent COVID-19. The chain has TRBV11-3 and TRBJ2-1, with 8 bases fitting TRBD1. CDR3 sequence reads: CASSFLRPGQDSYNEQFF. The CDR3 coding sequence is TGTGCCAGCAGCTTCCTCCGGCCGGGACAGGATTCCTACAATGAGCAGTTCTTC. Together with reference TRBV11-3 and TRBJ2-1, the CDR3 gives the full variable domain: EAGVVQSPRYKIIEKKQPVAFWCNPISGHNTLYWYLQNLGQGPELLIRYENEEAVDDSQLPKDRFSAERLKGVDSTLKIQPAELGDSAVYLCASSFLRPGQDSYNEQFFGPGTRLTVL.